A selection of T cell receptor beta chains follows, all from one sample in a study of control samples from healthy donors and cancer patients. Generated by immunoSEQ multiplex PCR, the TCRdb table keeps only in-frame clones and is missing some. This table holds about 67,000 clones, about 90% found once. Sequenced sample: PBMCs. These TCRs come from a woman in her forties or fifties with head and neck cancer. Both conserved end residues are trimmed from each CDR3. Fields, in order: J gene, V gene, CDR3 protein.

j_gene: TRBJ2-1; v_gene: TRBV2; CDR3aa: ASSQGEFNEQF
j_gene: TRBJ1-1; v_gene: TRBV5-1; CDR3aa: ASSLSSSSNTEAF
j_gene: TRBJ1-1; v_gene: TRBV5-4; CDR3aa: ASSPPGGKVPEAF
j_gene: TRBJ1-5; v_gene: TRBV7-2; CDR3aa: ASSLAGTGVGVNQPQH
j_gene: TRBJ1-2; v_gene: TRBV4-2; CDR3aa: ASSQGRGTYGYT
j_gene: TRBJ1-2; v_gene: TRBV2; CDR3aa: ASRSSTGSYGYT
j_gene: TRBJ2-2; v_gene: TRBV25-1; CDR3aa: ASSEPGTGRFVGELF
j_gene: TRBJ2-1; v_gene: TRBV7-9; CDR3aa: ASSSRMSSYNEQF
j_gene: TRBJ2-2; v_gene: TRBV18; CDR3aa: ASSTGGRSTGELF
j_gene: TRBJ2-3; v_gene: TRBV29-1; CDR3aa: SVRVDTDTQY
j_gene: TRBJ2-1; v_gene: TRBV3-1/TRBV3-2; CDR3aa: ASSPNSNNEQF